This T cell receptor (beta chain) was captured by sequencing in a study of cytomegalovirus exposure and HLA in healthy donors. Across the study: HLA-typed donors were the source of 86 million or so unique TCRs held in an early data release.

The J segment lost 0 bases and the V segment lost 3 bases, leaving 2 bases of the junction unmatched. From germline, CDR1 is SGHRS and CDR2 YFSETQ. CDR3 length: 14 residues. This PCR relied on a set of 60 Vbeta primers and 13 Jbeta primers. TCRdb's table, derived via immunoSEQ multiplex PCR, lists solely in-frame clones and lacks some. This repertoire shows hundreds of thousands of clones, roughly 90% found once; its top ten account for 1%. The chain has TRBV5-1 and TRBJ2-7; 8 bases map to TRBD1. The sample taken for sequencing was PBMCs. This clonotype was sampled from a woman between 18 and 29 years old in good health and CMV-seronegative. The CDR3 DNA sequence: TGCGCCAGCAGCTGGACAGGGAGCTCCTACGAGCAGTACTTC. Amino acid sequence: CASSWTGSSYEQYF. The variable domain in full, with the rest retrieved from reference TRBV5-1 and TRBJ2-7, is KAGVTQTPRYLIKTRGQQVTLSCSPISGHRSVSWYQQTPGQGLQFLFEYFSETQRNKGNFPGRFSGRQFSNSRSEMNVSTLELGDSALYLCASSWTGSSYEQYFGPGTRLTVT.